This entry concerns a single T cell receptor (beta chain). The data belong to a study of blood T cell repertoires in COVID-19. Study-level information: The United States, Italy and Spain were the sources of the acute and convalescent COVID-19 samples.

Between the trimmed V and J ends, which lost 3 bases and 0 bases, there was a span of 15 bases. The CDR3 consists of 16 residues. Germline V gives CDR1 LGHNA, CDR2 YNFKEQ. In the source study's methods: From reference gene primer amplification, estimates of nucleated cell counts were derived. Method: immunoSEQ multiplex PCR; TCRdb's copy keeps in-frame clones and lacks some. V, J and clone size are taken as reported in that table, and D and trimming were inferred from the DNA itself. The sample lists about 210,000 clones; about four fifths were seen once. This sequence was found in a woman in her 40s with active or convalescent COVID-19. V usage is TRBV4-2 and J usage is TRBJ2-7; tentative D call: TRBD2 (7 bases). The source material was peripheral blood. The CDR3: CASSQEGGGHSYEQYF. In DNA form, the CDR3 reads TGTGCCAGCAGCCAGGAGGGGGGGGGTCACTCCTACGAGCAGTACTTC.